The source of this T cell receptor beta chain is a study of human T cells and chemical hapten exposure. TCRdb fed the RACE reads into MiXCR, producing one record per CDR3 protein. The table lists roughly 120,000 distinct CDR3 sequences, approximately 8.8% of them singletons. Regarding time point: patch test 2, 6 weeks after DPC sensitization. Treatment here: therapeutic diphenylcyclopropenone sensitization with weekly scalp DPC. A few counts support this clonotype. No antigen is known for it. The study, taken as a whole, reports: The donors suffered from alopecia, so their immune response may not match that of healthy people.

Germline V gene sequence: CDR1 SQVTM, CDR2 ANQGSEA. This CDR3 is 14 amino acids long. The V and J ends lost 3 bases and 0 bases, in that order; junction bases with no gene match: 4. This TCR was sampled from a woman between 35 and 50 years old with alopecia areata. Some clones in this sample may be carry-over from other donors' samples. This specimen consisted of whole blood, obtained in connection with sensitization to the hapten diphenylcyclopropenone (DPC). This chain connects TRBV29-1 to TRBJ1-1, with 7 bases that match TRBD1. CDR3 sequence: CSVETTGMNTEAFF. Written as DNA, the CDR3 is TGCAGCGTTGAGACGACAGGGATGAACACTGAAGCTTTCTTT.